Each of the 6 T cell receptor beta chains below was sequenced from the same sample in a study of ipilimumab plus nivolumab after autologous stem cell transplantation (dated by TCRdb to 2020 to 2023). The protocol used for the library was the immunoSEQ multiplex PCR assay. TCRdb's version of the immuneACCESS table is confined to in-frame rearrangements and falls short of the full clone set. An unresolved V gene accounts for under half of the shortfall where checked; the remainder is of unknown origin. The sample has around 84,000 clones on record, 83% of them singletons. The ten largest clonotypes hold roughly 2% of the sample. This specimen consisted of PBMCs, obtained in a trial of ipilimumab plus nivolumab as post-transplant consolidation. The source is a male donor with diffuse large B-cell lymphoma.

This sequence joins TRBV4-3 and TRBJ2-3; D perhaps matches TRBD2 (6 bases). V was pared by 4 bases and J by 6 bases, with 20 bases between. The CDR3 runs to 16 residues. Germline lookup yields CDR1 LGHNA and CDR2 YSLEER. The CDR3 loop reads CASSLTVLGGLDTQYF. CDR3 bases: TGCGCCAGCAGCCTCACAGTCTTGGGGGGTCTCGATACGCAGTATTTT.

The chain joins TRBV7-9 to TRBJ2-5, with D possibly being TRBD1 (5 bases). The ends were cut back, 5 bases at V and 5 bases at J, with 9 bases in the middle. The CDR3 is made up of 12 amino acids. Germline V gene data show CDR1 as SEHNR and CDR2 as FQNEAQ (reference sequence). CDR3 nucleotides: TGTGCCAGCAGCGACAGTCGGGAGACCCAGTACTTC. This sequence encodes CASSDSRETQYF. The whole variable domain, filled in from reference TRBV7-9 and TRBJ2-5, reads DTGVSQNPRHKITKRGQNVTFRCDPISEHNRLYWYRQTLGQGPEFLTYFQNEAQLEKSRLLSDRFSAERPKGSFSTLEIQRTEQGDSAMYLCASSDSRETQYFGPGTRLLVL.

CDR3 nucleotides: TGTGCCTGGAGTATAGGACAGGGGTTGTACGAGCAGTACTTC. Amino acid sequence: CAWSIGQGLYEQYF. The chain links TRBV30 to TRBJ2-7; 9 bases match TRBD1. This CDR3 has 14 residues. CDR1 GTSNPN and CDR2 SVGIG come from the germline V gene (reference sequence). J lost 4 bases, V lost 2 bases, and 6 bases had no gene match.

The rearrangement joins TRBV4-1 to TRBJ1-2; D is ambiguous. Germline CDR1 MGHRA, CDR2 YSYEKL. The length of the CDR3 is 13 residues. The V end lost 0 bases, the J end lost 8 bases, and 10 bases lay between the germline ends. The DNA of the CDR3 is TGCGCCAGCAGCCAAGATAGTAGGGTCGGCTACACCTTC. Its translation is CASSQDSRVGYTF.

The rearrangement uses TRBV9 and TRBJ2-6; 8 positions match TRBD1. Trimming removed 4 bases from V and 0 bases from J; junction bases left unmatched: 9. Germline V gene lookup returns CDR1 SGDLS and CDR2 YYNGEE. The CDR3 length is 18 residues. The CDR3 DNA is TGTGCCAGCAGCTCCAAGTCCAGGGGGCTCTCTGGGGCCAACGTCCTGACTTTC. Its translation: CASSSKSRGLSGANVLTF.

The rearrangement links TRBV2 to TRBJ1-2, with D uncertain. The V end was cut by 3 bases, the J end by 3 bases, with 5 bases between. This CDR3 is 12 amino acids long. Germline CDR1 reads SNHLY; CDR2 reads FYNNEI. CDR3 amino acids: CASSDNHYGYTF. The CDR3, as DNA: TGTGCCAGCAGTGATAATCACTATGGCTACACCTTC.